This TCR beta chain was obtained from a study of T cell repertoires in cytomegalovirus infection. Study information: Matching HLA type, along with CMV infection, was indicated by public TCR beta signatures. General observations from the study: HLA-C-restricted CMV-specific TCR beta clonotypes prevailed in the ex vivo response. Individuals carrying CMV plus the relevant HLA were identified by cumulative frequency of public TCR beta families.

At least ten counts were recorded for this clonotype. Its cognate antigen is unknown. TCRdb processed the reads anew with MiXCR; each CDR3 protein has one entry. The repertoire includes some 240,000 distinct CDR3 sequences, around 15% of them detected once, and more than 45% sits in the top ten. Specimen: CD8+ T cells from PBMCs. The sequence came from a human donor in good health (CMV status not recorded). Some clones in this sample may be carry-over from other donors' samples.

The CDR3 coding sequence is TGTGCCAGCCGGACAGGGTTTAATCAGCCCCAGCATTTT. It translates to CASRTGFNQPQHF. V usage is TRBV6-5 and J usage is TRBJ1-5; 8 nucleotides align to TRBD1. The CDR3 length is 13 residues. V trimming: 8 bases; J trimming: 4 bases; junction bases outside the gene matches: 4. The germline CDR1 and CDR2 sequences are MNHEY and SVGAGI.